The 20 T cell receptor beta chains presented below share a single source sample, sequenced in a study of radiotherapy plus CTLA-4 blockade in lung cancer. TCRdb keeps only in-frame clones here, not all; method: immunoSEQ multiplex PCR. The sample has about 14,000 clones, around 87% seen once; the top ten hold around 14%. Sequences were derived from peripheral blood, sampled from a patient treated with radiotherapy plus ipilimumab. The receptors come from a human donor with non-small cell lung cancer that progressed on radiotherapy plus ipilimumab. Some clones in this sample may be carry-over from other donors' samples.

This clone was observed a single time. V and J are TRBV11-2 and TRBJ2-2; the match to TRBD1 covers 7 bases. The CDR3 extends over 18 amino acids. The V gene end was trimmed by 1 base and the J gene end by 4 bases; junction bases not matched to a gene: 12. Germline loops: CDR1 SGHAT, CDR2 FQNNGV. CDR3: CASSLVPPGGAPTGELFF. CDR3 bases: TGTGCCAGCAGCTTAGTTCCCCCAGGGGGTGCGCCCACCGGGGAGCTGTTTTTT.

This clone has just a few counts. V gene TRBV30 combines with J gene TRBJ1-5; 7 bases fit TRBD1. The ends lost 2 bases at V and 6 bases at J; junction bases unmatched: 4. The CDR3 sequence is 13 residues long. CDR1 and CDR2 (germline): GTSNPN, SVGIG (reference sequence). CDR3 in DNA: TGTGCCTGGAGTTTAGCAGGGGGTCAGCCCCAGCATTTT. This codes for CAWSLAGGQPQHF.

J is TRBJ2-1 and V is TRBV7-9, with unresolved D. Germline CDR1 is SEHNR and CDR2 is FQNEAQ (reference sequence). The CDR3 contains 13 residues. Trimming took off 1 base at V and 3 bases at J, with 4 bases between the two ends. CDR3 sequence: CASSLGSYNEQFF. CDR3 DNA sequence: TGTGCCAGCAGCTTAGGTAGCTACAATGAGCAGTTCTTC.

V usage is TRBV29-1 and J usage is TRBJ2-7; tentative D call: TRBD1 (6 bases). There are 17 residues in the CDR3. V lost 0 bases and J 1 base, leaving 19 bases between the germline ends. Per germline, CDR1 SQVTM and CDR2 ANQGSEA. The CDR3 DNA reads TGCAGCGTTGAAGATAGGAACAGGGACCGCGGGTCCTACGAGCAGTACTTC. It yields the protein CSVEDRNRDRGSYEQYF.

V is TRBV2 and J is TRBJ2-1; TRBD2 agrees at 11 bases. Germline values: CDR1 SNHLY, CDR2 FYNNEI. The CDR3 is 15 amino acids. The ends lost 6 bases at V and 9 bases at J; junction bases unmatched: 10. The CDR3 loop is CASSTTFSGGAEQFF. Here the CDR3 DNA reads TGTGCCAGCAGCACCACTTTTAGCGGGGGGGCTGAGCAGTTCTTC.

This clone was observed once. V gene TRBV11-2 combines with J gene TRBJ1-1; D not resolved. CDR3 length: 11 residues. Germline CDR1 and CDR2: SGHAT and FQNNGV. Trimming left V 5 bases short and J 4 bases short, with 5 bases between. The CDR3 DNA follows: TGTGCCAGCAGCCCTATCACTGAAGCTTTCTTT. Residues: CASSPITEAFF.

The V and J genes are TRBV28 and TRBJ2-3, with D perhaps matching TRBD2 (6 bases). The V and J ends lost 3 bases and 0 bases respectively, with 10 bases between them. The germline CDR1 and CDR2 sequences are MDHEN and SYDVKM. The CDR3 extends over 15 amino acids. This chain's CDR3 is CASSLSGVSTDTQYF. The CDR3 nucleotides are TGTGCCAGCAGTTTGTCGGGGGTTAGCACAGATACGCAGTATTTT.

V gene TRBV29-1 combines with J gene TRBJ2-1, with 8 bases matching TRBD2. The CDR3 is 15 amino acids. CDR1 SQVTM and CDR2 ANQGSEA come from the germline V gene. V lost 0 bases, J lost 7 bases, and 8 bases stayed unmatched. This CDR3 reads CSVEDRAGVGNEQFF. The DNA of the CDR3 is TGCAGCGTTGAAGACAGAGCGGGAGTGGGGAATGAGCAGTTCTTC.

CDR3 sequence: CASSLMRQGLSYEQYF. DNA of the CDR3: TGCGCCAGCAGCTTGATGCGACAGGGGCTCTCCTACGAGCAGTACTTC. The J gene is TRBJ2-7, the V gene TRBV5-1, with 8 nucleotides matching TRBD1. V lost 1 base to trimming and J lost 0 bases; unmatched junction nucleotides: 6. The V gene's germline CDR1 is SGHRS and CDR2 YFSETQ. This CDR3 spans 16 amino acids.

This chain uses TRBV25-1 with TRBJ2-1, with 13 bases aligning to TRBD2. CDR3 length: 18 residues. J lost 2 bases, V lost 1 base, and 5 bases had no gene match. Germline CDR1 and CDR2: MGHDK and SYGVNS. The DNA for the CDR3 is TGTGCCAGCAGTGAATCCCTCGGGACTAGCGGGACCTACAATGAGCAGTTCTTC. This sequence encodes CASSESLGTSGTYNEQFF.

The CDR3 reads CASSLGGSYNEQFF. CDR3 nucleotides: TGTGCCAGCAGCTTGGGGGGCTCCTACAATGAGCAGTTCTTC. V usage is TRBV7-3 and J usage is TRBJ2-1, with a weak D call TRBD2 (6 bases). Per the germline V gene, CDR1 is SGHTA and CDR2 is FQGTGA. Trimming cost V 3 bases and J 0 bases, with 6 bases left between them. This CDR3 has 14 amino acids.

This clone has just one count. The chain links TRBV6-1 to TRBJ2-2; D perhaps matches TRBD2 (7 bases). V was cut by 10 bases and J by 0 bases, with 15 bases left in between. This CDR3 contains 15 residues. The V gene's germline CDR1 is MNHNS and CDR2 SASEGT. The CDR3 DNA follows: TGTGCCATCTCAAGGGGGGGCACGAACACCGGGGAGCTGTTTTTT. Translation: CAISRGGTNTGELFF.

The rearrangement joins TRBV27 to TRBJ2-7; possible D gene TRBD1, 5 bases. V was shortened by 2 bases and J by 6 bases, with 17 bases between the two germline ends. Germline CDR1 and CDR2: MNHEY and SMNVEV (reference sequence). The CDR3 sequence is 15 residues long. CDR3 loop: CASSLKGYSQGEQYF. DNA of the CDR3: TGTGCCAGCAGTTTAAAGGGCTATTCGCAGGGCGAGCAGTACTTC.

As DNA, the CDR3 is TGTGCCAGCAGCCTGCAGGGACAGGGGGCGAAGGAGCAGTACTTC. Translation gives CASSLQGQGAKEQYF. This chain links TRBV7-2 with TRBJ2-5, with TRBD1 matching over 12 bases. Germline CDR1 SGHTA, CDR2 FQGNSA. V was pared by 5 bases and J by 11 bases, with 12 bases of the junction left unmatched. There are 15 residues in the CDR3.

This clone was picked up one time. This chain links TRBV7-6 with TRBJ2-5; TRBD2 agrees at 7 bases. The CDR3 is 13 residues long. The junction had 4 bases not matched to a gene; V was cut back by 5 bases and J by 4 bases. Germline assignment: CDR1 SGHVS and CDR2 FNYEAQ. The CDR3, as DNA: TGTGCCAGCAGCACCCCTAGCGGAGAGACCCAGTACTTC. Translation gives CASSTPSGETQYF.

A single count supports this clone. The genes are TRBV7-8 and TRBJ1-1; no definite D call. V was clipped by 4 bases and J by 7 bases, with 13 bases between them. Germline lookup yields CDR1 SGHVS and CDR2 FQNEAQ. The CDR3 loop spans 13 amino acids. CDR3 loop: CASSSLAGLEAFF. The CDR3 nucleotides are TGTGCCAGCAGCTCCCTAGCTGGACTTGAAGCTTTCTTT.

J is TRBJ1-5 and V is TRBV19; 8 positions agree with TRBD1. This CDR3 region has 18 residues. Germline loops: CDR1 LNHDA, CDR2 SQIVND (reference sequence). With V trimmed by 5 bases and J by 4 bases, 16 bases remained unmatched. CDR3 sequence reads: CASSSYRDRRASNQPQHF. CDR3 in DNA: TGTGCCAGTAGTTCATACCGGGACAGGCGGGCCAGTAATCAGCCCCAGCATTTT. Combining the CDR3 with reference TRBV19 and TRBJ1-5 gives the whole variable domain DGGITQSPKYLFRKEGQNVTLSCEQNLNHDAMYWYRQDPGQGLRLIYYSQIVNDFQKGDIAEGYSVSREKKESFPLTVTSAQKNPTAFYLCASSSYRDRRASNQPQHFGDGTRLSIL.

This clone was seen a single time. This sample also contains other DNA sequences that code for the same CDR3. This chain joins TRBV30 and TRBJ2-7, with D perhaps matching TRBD1 (6 bases). Trimming took 5 bases from V and 7 from J, leaving 12 bases between them. The CDR3 runs 11 residues. Germline V gene lookup returns CDR1 GTSNPN and CDR2 SVGIG (reference sequence). CDR3 nucleotide sequence: TGTGCCTGGTCGACAGGCGCTGAGCAGTACTTC. Translated: CAWSTGAEQYF.

The chain couples TRBV27 to TRBJ2-1; D is possibly TRBD2 (6 bases). V lost 6 bases and J lost 7, with 16 bases in between. Germline CDR1 reads MNHEY; CDR2 reads SMNVEV (reference sequence). The CDR3 consists of 14 residues. In DNA, the CDR3 is TGTGCCAGCAGAGCGTTTGGTGGGAGGAATGAGCAGTTCTTC. It is translated as CASRAFGGRNEQFF.

This sequence joins TRBV7-2 and TRBJ2-5; 7 bases match TRBD2. The germline gives CDR1 SGHTA, CDR2 FQGNSA. J lost 6 bases, V lost 2 bases, and 12 bases had no gene match. CDR3 length: 16 amino acids. The CDR3 spells CASSLWGLSPTKTQYF. The CDR3 DNA reads as TGTGCCAGCAGCTTATGGGGACTATCTCCTACCAAGACCCAGTACTTC. The full variable domain, rest sourced from reference TRBV7-2 and TRBJ2-5, is GAGVSQSPSNKVTEKGKDVELRCDPISGHTALYWYRQSLGQGLEFLIYFQGNSAPDKSGLPSDRFSAERTGGSVSTLTIQRTQQEDSAVYLCASSLWGLSPTKTQYFGPGTRLLVL.